This entry describes one TCR beta chain. TCRdb used MiXCR to reprocess the RT-PCR reads, holding one entry per CDR3 protein. This sample has 900,000 to 1,000,000 distinct CDR3 sequences, with about a sixth found just once. This sample was taken from a study of patients and donors after allogeneic stem cell transplantation. The sample was blood, either unsorted or a sorted T cell fraction (not recorded which). The TCR originated in a human donor who was either an allogeneic HSCT recipient or a stem cell or donor lymphocyte infusion donor (not recorded which). It is not recorded whose cells these are; they may come from a transplant donor.

The CDR3 is CASSPRGIVDYGYTF. The DNA of the CDR3 is TGTGCCAGCTCCCCCAGGGGGATCGTCGATTATGGCTACACCTTC. This chain uses TRBV18 with TRBJ1-2, with 7 bases fitting TRBD1. The CDR3 is made up of 15 amino acids. The germline CDR1 and CDR2 sequences are KGHSH and LQKENI. V shed 6 bases and J 5 bases; nucleotides not matched to a gene: 12.